This TCR beta chain was recovered during a study of regulatory and conventional T cells in RAG deficiency. Study-wide findings and caveats: These Omenn syndrome Treg sorts may hold peripherally activated cells instead. In Omenn syndrome, Treg and Tconv repertoires overlapped >85%.

This clone occurred once. Its antigen is not identified. Measured with immunoSEQ multiplex PCR; TCRdb has only the in-frame clones, and not every one. This sample carries over 7,500 clones, more than 70% of them seen once, and the ten largest clones take under 35%. This CDR3 has 18 amino acids. Deletions cut 4 bases from V and 1 base from J, with 20 bases between. Germline CDR1 and CDR2: SGHRS and YFSETQ. These same data were also listed under a study on regulatory T cells. From that report: Amplification used 52 TRBV primers and 13 TRBJ primers.

The gene calls are TRBV5-1 and TRBJ1-4, with a weak D call TRBD1 (5 bases). The sequenced sample consisted of CD8+ T cells sorted from blood. This TCR derives from a human donor in good health. For the CDR3, the DNA is TGCGCCAGCAGCCCCTTTCTCCAGGGTGTGGAAACTAATGAAAAACTGTTTTTT. Its protein product is CASSPFLQGVETNEKLFF.